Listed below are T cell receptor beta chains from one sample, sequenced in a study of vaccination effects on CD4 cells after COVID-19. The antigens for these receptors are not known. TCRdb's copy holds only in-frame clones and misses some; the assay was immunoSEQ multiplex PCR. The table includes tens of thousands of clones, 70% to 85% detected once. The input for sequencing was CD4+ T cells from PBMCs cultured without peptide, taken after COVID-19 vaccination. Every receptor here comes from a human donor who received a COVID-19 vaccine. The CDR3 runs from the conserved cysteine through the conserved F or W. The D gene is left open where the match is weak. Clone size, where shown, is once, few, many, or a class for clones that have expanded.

CDR3 protein: CASSPESSYNSPLHF
CDR3 DNA: TGTGCCAGCAGTCCAGAAAGCTCCTATAATTCACCCCTCCACTTT
D gene: .
clone size: .
J gene: TRBJ1-6
V gene: TRBV7-9

CDR3 protein: CASSIVRPSGSILSSDTQYF
CDR3 DNA: TGTGCCAGTAGTATAGTCCGCCCTAGCGGGAGTATTCTGAGCTCAGATACGCAGTATTTT
D gene: TRBD2
clone size: .
J gene: TRBJ2-3
V gene: TRBV19

CDR3 protein: CASSLPAGDNEQFF
CDR3 DNA: TGTGCCAGCAGCTTGCCAGCGGGAGACAATGAGCAGTTCTTC
D gene: TRBD2
clone size: .
J gene: TRBJ2-1
V gene: TRBV5-4

CDR3 protein: CASSIPGRGGYTF
CDR3 DNA: TGTGCCAGCAGCATCCCAGGGAGAGGTGGCTACACCTTC
D gene: .
clone size: .
J gene: TRBJ1-2
V gene: TRBV5-5

CDR3 protein: CASSLRGRGANVLTF
CDR3 DNA: TGTGCCAGCAGTTTGAGGGGGCGCGGGGCCAACGTCCTGACTTTC
D gene: TRBD1
clone size: .
J gene: TRBJ2-6
V gene: TRBV28

CDR3 protein: CASSLKALASGGARDTQYF
CDR3 DNA: TGTGCCAGCAGCTTAAAGGCATTGGCTAGCGGGGGGGCCCGAGATACGCAGTATTTT
D gene: TRBD2
clone size: few
J gene: TRBJ2-3
V gene: TRBV7-3

CDR3 protein: CASSWKTGGNYGYTF
CDR3 DNA: TGTGCCAGCAGCTGGAAGACAGGGGGCAACTATGGCTACACCTTC
D gene: TRBD1
clone size: .
J gene: TRBJ1-2
V gene: TRBV5-5

CDR3 protein: CASSQVWTEINTEAFF
CDR3 DNA: TGTGCCAGCAGCCAAGTCTGGACAGAGATAAACACTGAAGCTTTCTTT
D gene: .
clone size: once
J gene: TRBJ1-1
V gene: TRBV4-2

CDR3 protein: CASTSPERGDYEQYF
CDR3 DNA: TGCGCCAGCACCTCGCCCGAGCGGGGGGACTACGAGCAGTACTTC
D gene: TRBD2
clone size: .
J gene: TRBJ2-7
V gene: TRBV5-1

CDR3 protein: CASSLGGGTTAGHEQYF
CDR3 DNA: TGTGCCAGCAGCCTCGGGGGAGGGACCACCGCGGGGCACGAGCAGTACTTC
D gene: TRBD2
clone size: .
J gene: TRBJ2-7
V gene: TRBV7-8